The 26 T cell receptor beta chains given below trace back to one sample, sequenced in a study of blood T cell repertoires in COVID-19. This table comes from immunoSEQ multiplex PCR, and its TCRdb copy is limited to in-frame clones, with some not included. The sample holds just under 80,000 clones; about four fifths are singletons and the top ten take approximately 12%. The sequencing sample was made of peripheral blood. The receptors originated from a human donor in a cohort sampled during active COVID-19.

The chain has TRBV10-3 and TRBJ1-1; the D is unclear. This CDR3 contains 11 residues. The germline CDR1 and CDR2 sequences are ENHRY and SYGVKD. Trimming cost V 2 bases and J 8 bases, with 6 bases left between them. The CDR3 region is CAISEGREAFF. In DNA form, the CDR3 reads TGTGCCATCAGTGAGGGGAGGGAAGCTTTCTTT.

The table lists this clone with a count of one. This sequence joins TRBV27 and TRBJ1-5, with D possibly being TRBD1 (5 bases). Trimming took 6 bases from V and 9 from J, leaving 21 bases between them. Germline V CDR1 and CDR2: MNHEY, SMNVEV (reference sequence). The CDR3 is 15 residues long. CDR3 coding DNA: TGTGCCAGCAGCAATCGCTCCAGGGTACTTAGGCCCCAGCATTTT. Translating it yields CASSNRSRVLRPQHF.

The J gene is TRBJ2-7, the V gene TRBV10-1, with 10 positions matching TRBD1. The CDR3 loop spans 14 amino acids. The V and J ends lost 6 bases and 7 bases, in that order; junction bases with no gene match: 9. The germline gives CDR1 WNHNN, CDR2 SYGVQD (reference sequence). The chain's CDR3 is CASSAGTGAIEQYF. DNA for the CDR3: TGCGCCAGCAGCGCCGGGACAGGGGCCATTGAGCAGTACTTC.

In nucleotides, the CDR3 is TGTGCCAGCAGTCCGCCGAGTTGGAGGGTGTTCTTC. Its protein is CASSPPSWRVFF. The J gene is TRBJ2-1, the V gene TRBV12-3 or TRBV12-4, with D maybe TRBD2 (6 bases). This CDR3 contains 12 residues. Trimming removed 5 bases at V and 15 bases at J, with 17 bases between.

A single count supports this clone. The rearrangement joins TRBV2 to TRBJ1-5; D is ambiguous. Germline lookup yields CDR1 SNHLY and CDR2 FYNNEI. CDR3 length equals 12 residues. With 11 bases removed from V and 1 base from J, the gap between germline ends came to 9 bases. The CDR3 DNA follows: TGTGCCTCCACGGGGAGCAATCAGCCCCAGCATTTT. Its protein product is CASTGSNQPQHF. The variable domain in full, completed from reference TRBV2 and TRBJ1-5, reads EPEVTQTPSHQVTQMGQEVILRCVPISNHLYFYWYRQILGQKVEFLVSFYNNEISEKSEIFDDQFSVERPDGSNFTLKIRSTKLEDSAMYFCASTGSNQPQHFGDGTRLSIL.

This clone came up once. V and J are TRBV7-9 and TRBJ1-2; D perhaps matches TRBD1 (5 bases). From germline, CDR1 is SEHNR and CDR2 FQNEAQ (reference sequence). V was trimmed by 5 bases and J by 6 bases, leaving 13 bases between them. The CDR3 length is 13 residues. CDR3 region: CASSPLGGDGYTF. The CDR3 coding sequence is TGTGCCAGCAGCCCCCTTGGGGGGGATGGCTACACCTTC.

V usage is TRBV19 and J usage is TRBJ2-3; TRBD2 matches 13 bases. V shed 3 bases and J 3 bases; nucleotides not matched to a gene: 6. The CDR3 has 17 amino acids. Per germline, CDR1 LNHDA and CDR2 SQIVND (reference sequence). The CDR3 DNA is TGTGCCAGTAGTATCCCCCGGACTAGCGGGAGAACAGATACGCAGTATTTT. Translated, it gives CASSIPRTSGRTDTQYF.

With respect to this clone: This same CDR3 is encoded by further DNA sequences in the sample. The chain joins TRBV19 to TRBJ1-5; 7 bases fit TRBD1. V lost 3 bases and J lost 6; bases outside the gene matches: 2. CDR1 is LNHDA, CDR2 SQIVND, per germline (reference sequence). CDR3 length: 13 residues. CDR3 bases: TGTGCCAGTAGTATCAGGGGGAGTCAGCCCCAGCATTTT. This sequence encodes CASSIRGSQPQHF.

This clone was seen once. The gene calls are TRBV27 and TRBJ2-7; the match to TRBD2 covers 9 bases. V shed 6 bases, J shed 2 bases, and the junction held 11 bases outside the gene matches. The CDR3 is 16 amino acids. Germline loops: CDR1 MNHEY, CDR2 SMNVEV (reference sequence). The CDR3 DNA reads as TGTGCCAGCAGGAAAGCCGGGACTAGCTTGCCCTACGAGCAGTACTTC. Translating it yields CASRKAGTSLPYEQYF.

The CDR3: CASSREGLPDTQYF. DNA for the CDR3: TGCGCCAGCAGCCGGGAGGGCCTTCCAGATACGCAGTATTTT. The chain is built from TRBV5-1 and TRBJ2-3; 8 bases agree with TRBD2. This CDR3 spans 14 amino acids. Germline loops: CDR1 SGHRS, CDR2 YFSETQ. J was trimmed by 4 bases and V by 4 bases; bases with no gene match: 5.

The gene calls are TRBV11-2 and TRBJ1-2; D may be TRBD1 (6 bases). The CDR3 extends over 12 amino acids. Trimming took off 0 bases at V and 7 bases at J, with 6 bases between the two ends. The germline gives CDR1 SGHAT, CDR2 FQNNGV. The CDR3 nucleotides are TGTGCCAGCAGCTTAGAGGGGGCTGGCTACACCTTC. Translating it yields CASSLEGAGYTF.

The chain combines TRBV19 with TRBJ2-7; maybe TRBD1 (6 bases). This CDR3 is 13 amino acids long. The V end lost 9 bases, the J end lost 3 bases, and 15 bases lay between the germline ends. Germline loops: CDR1 LNHDA, CDR2 SQIVND (reference sequence). The CDR3 nucleotides are TGTGCCAGCAGGGGCTCAGGGAGCTACGAGCAGTACTTC. It is translated as CASRGSGSYEQYF. Full variable domain (outside the CDR3, taken from reference TRBV19 and TRBJ2-7): DGGITQSPKYLFRKEGQNVTLSCEQNLNHDAMYWYRQDPGQGLRLIYYSQIVNDFQKGDIAEGYSVSREKKESFPLTVTSAQKNPTAFYLCASRGSGSYEQYFGPGTRLTVT.

The chain recombines TRBV5-1 with TRBJ2-7, with 7 bases lining up with TRBD2. The germline V gene has CDR1 SGHRS and CDR2 YFSETQ. This CDR3 has 13 amino acids. V was pared by 5 bases and J by 6 bases, with 8 bases of the junction left unmatched. The CDR3 loop is CASRRETGTEQYF. The CDR3 DNA sequence: TGCGCCAGCAGGCGGGAGACGGGCACCGAGCAGTACTTC.

This clone appeared once. This chain connects TRBV18 to TRBJ1-5; D unresolved. Between the trimmed V and J ends, which lost 3 bases and 0 bases, there was a span of 9 bases. Per the germline V gene, CDR1 is KGHSH and CDR2 is LQKENI. This CDR3 has 15 amino acids. The CDR3 spells CASSPTVNSNQPQHF. CDR3 sequence (DNA): TGTGCCAGCTCACCCACAGTTAATAGCAATCAGCCCCAGCATTTT.

The V gene is TRBV3-1 (or the pseudogene TRBV3-2), the J gene TRBJ1-1; TRBD1 matches at 9 bases. V dropped 4 bases and J dropped 11; count of bases not matched to a gene: 5. This CDR3 has 12 residues. Looked up from germline, CDR1 is LGHDT and CDR2 is YNNKEL (reference sequence). CDR3 DNA: TGTGCCAGCAGCCTCCGGGACAGGGCGGCTTTCTTT. Protein product: CASSLRDRAAFF.

The chain uses TRBV10-3 and TRBJ2-7, with 10 bases lining up with TRBD1. The CDR3 runs 16 residues. After removal of 3 bases from V and 0 bases from J, the junction contained 5 bases not matched to a gene. Per germline, CDR1 ENHRY and CDR2 SYGVKD. CDR3 bases: TGTGCCATCAGTGACCCCCGGGACAGGGGCTCCTACGAGCAGTACTTC. As protein: CAISDPRDRGSYEQYF.

J is TRBJ1-4 and V is TRBV19; D is possibly TRBD1 (5 bases). V lost 5 bases, J lost 7 bases, and 14 bases lay in between. Germline V gene sequence: CDR1 LNHDA, CDR2 SQIVND (reference sequence). This CDR3 comprises 14 residues. The CDR3 is CASSDAKRGEKLFF. The CDR3 coding sequence is TGTGCCAGTAGTGACGCGAAAAGGGGTGAAAAACTGTTTTTT.

V usage is TRBV5-1 and J usage is TRBJ1-6, with 7 bases identical to TRBD1. CDR3 length: 15 amino acids. CDR1 is SGHRS, CDR2 YFSETQ, per germline. Trimming removed 2 bases from V and 3 bases from J; junction bases left unmatched: 2. In nucleotides, the CDR3 is TGCGCCAGCAGCTTTGGGGACAGCTATAATTCACCCCTCCACTTT. Amino acid sequence: CASSFGDSYNSPLHF.

This clone occurred once. This chain joins TRBV6-6 and TRBJ1-2; tentatively, D is TRBD1 (6 bases). This CDR3 is built from 14 residues. The germline V and J ends were trimmed by 3 bases and 6 bases, with 14 bases remaining between them. CDR1 and CDR2 (germline): MNHNY, SVGAGI (reference sequence). The CDR3 DNA reads as TGTGCCAGCAGTTATTCGTGGGACATAGATGGCTACACCTTC. Protein: CASSYSWDIDGYTF.

V and J are TRBV5-1 and TRBJ2-7, with 8 bases matching TRBD2. The germline V gene has CDR1 SGHRS and CDR2 YFSETQ. With V trimmed by 2 bases and J by 5 bases, 0 bases remained unmatched. The CDR3 is made up of 12 amino acids. This CDR3 reads CASSFSGNEQYF. DNA for the CDR3: TGCGCCAGCAGCTTTAGCGGGAACGAGCAGTACTTC.

The chain combines TRBV25-1 with TRBJ1-5, with 9 bases fitting TRBD1. The CDR3 is made up of 15 amino acids. Germline lookup yields CDR1 MGHDK and CDR2 SYGVNS. V lost 8 bases to trimming and J lost 5 bases; unmatched junction nucleotides: 10. The CDR3, as DNA: TGTGCCAGCTCACCCGGGACAGGGCCAGATCAGCCCCAGCATTTT. It codes for CASSPGTGPDQPQHF. Full variable domain (remainder filled in from reference TRBV25-1 and TRBJ1-5): EADIYQTPRYLVIGTGKKITLECSQTMGHDKMYWYQQDPGMELHLIHYSYGVNSTEKGDLSSESTVSRIRTEHFPLTLESARPSHTSQYLCASSPGTGPDQPQHFGDGTRLSIL.

The chain joins TRBV24-1 to TRBJ2-1, with 12 bases that match TRBD2. V lost 3 bases and J lost 0; bases outside the gene matches: 8. The CDR3 extends over 19 amino acids. The germline gives CDR1 KGHDR, CDR2 SFDVKD. CDR3 DNA sequence: TGTGCCACCAGTGATGGGGGGACTAGCGGGTTAAGCTCCTACAATGAGCAGTTCTTC. It codes for CATSDGGTSGLSSYNEQFF.

The chain uses TRBV24-1 and TRBJ2-2; TRBD2 might be the D (6 bases). CDR1 is KGHDR and CDR2 is SFDVKD in the germline V gene. The CDR3 runs to 19 residues. V lost 4 bases and J lost 1, with 21 bases in between. The chain's CDR3 is CATSETLLYSGQNTGELFF. As DNA, the CDR3 is TGTGCCACCAGTGAGACCCTACTTTATAGCGGACAGAACACCGGGGAGCTGTTTTTT.

V usage is TRBV29-1 and J usage is TRBJ2-7; a possible D gene is TRBD2 (5 bases). The ends were cut back, 6 bases at V and 0 bases at J, with 9 bases in the middle. The CDR3 is 12 residues long. The germline CDR1 and CDR2 sequences are SQVTM and ANQGSEA. CDR3 DNA: TGCAGCGTGGAGGAAGGCTCCTACGAGCAGTACTTC. Translating it yields CSVEEGSYEQYF.

V gene TRBV9 combines with J gene TRBJ1-6; D gene ambiguous. CDR1 and CDR2 from the germline V gene are SGDLS and YYNGEE. With 3 bases removed from V and 8 bases from J, the gap between germline ends came to 18 bases. The CDR3 covers 16 residues. Written as DNA, the CDR3 is TGTGCCAGCAGCGCCCCCTTGGGGAGAACTGATTCACCCCTCCACTTT. Translating it yields CASSAPLGRTDSPLHF.

J is TRBJ1-5 and V is TRBV6-5, with 8 bases fitting TRBD1. The CDR3 sequence is 14 residues long. The V gene's germline CDR1 is MNHEY and CDR2 SVGAGI. With 7 bases clipped from V and 7 bases from J, the junction kept 9 bases outside the gene matches. The CDR3 loop is CASKSSRGHQPQHF. The CDR3 DNA is TGTGCCAGCAAATCGAGCAGGGGGCACCAGCCCCAGCATTTT.